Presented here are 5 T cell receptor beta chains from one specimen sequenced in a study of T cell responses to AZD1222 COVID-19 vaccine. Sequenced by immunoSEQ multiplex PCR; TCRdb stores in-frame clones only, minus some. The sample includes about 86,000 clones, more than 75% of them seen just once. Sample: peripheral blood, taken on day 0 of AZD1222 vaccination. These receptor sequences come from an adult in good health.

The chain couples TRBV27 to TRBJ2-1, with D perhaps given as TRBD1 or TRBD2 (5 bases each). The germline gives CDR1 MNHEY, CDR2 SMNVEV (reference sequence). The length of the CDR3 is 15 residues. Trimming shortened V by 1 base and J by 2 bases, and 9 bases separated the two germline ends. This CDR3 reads CASSLFRGTYNEQFF. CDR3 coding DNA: TGTGCCAGCAGTTTATTTCGGGGCACCTACAATGAGCAGTTCTTC.

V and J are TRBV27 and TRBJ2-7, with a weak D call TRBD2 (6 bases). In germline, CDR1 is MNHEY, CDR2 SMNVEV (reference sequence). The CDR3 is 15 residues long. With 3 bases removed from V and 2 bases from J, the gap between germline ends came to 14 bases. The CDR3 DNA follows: TGTGCCAGCAGTTTTCTTATTGGCGGGGCCTACGAGCAGTACTTC. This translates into CASSFLIGGAYEQYF.

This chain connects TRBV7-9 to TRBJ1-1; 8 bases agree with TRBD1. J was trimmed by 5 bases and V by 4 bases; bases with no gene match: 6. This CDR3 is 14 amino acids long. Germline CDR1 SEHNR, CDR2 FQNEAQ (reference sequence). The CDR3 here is CASSSQGAQTEAFF. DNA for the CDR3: TGTGCCAGCAGCTCCCAGGGGGCGCAGACTGAAGCTTTCTTT.

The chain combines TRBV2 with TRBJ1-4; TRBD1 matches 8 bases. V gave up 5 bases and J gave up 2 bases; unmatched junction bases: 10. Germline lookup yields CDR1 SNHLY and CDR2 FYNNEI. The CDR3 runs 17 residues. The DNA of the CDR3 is TGTGCCAGCAGTAGACAGGGGAGTCTGGCCACTAATGAAAAACTGTTTTTT. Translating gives CASSRQGSLATNEKLFF.

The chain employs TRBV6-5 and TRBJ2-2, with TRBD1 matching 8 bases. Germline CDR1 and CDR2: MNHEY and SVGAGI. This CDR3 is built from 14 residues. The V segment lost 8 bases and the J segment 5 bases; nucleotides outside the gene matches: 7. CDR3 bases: TGTGCCAGCGGGGGCCAGGGGGCTACCGGGGAGCTGTTTTTT. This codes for CASGGQGATGELFF.